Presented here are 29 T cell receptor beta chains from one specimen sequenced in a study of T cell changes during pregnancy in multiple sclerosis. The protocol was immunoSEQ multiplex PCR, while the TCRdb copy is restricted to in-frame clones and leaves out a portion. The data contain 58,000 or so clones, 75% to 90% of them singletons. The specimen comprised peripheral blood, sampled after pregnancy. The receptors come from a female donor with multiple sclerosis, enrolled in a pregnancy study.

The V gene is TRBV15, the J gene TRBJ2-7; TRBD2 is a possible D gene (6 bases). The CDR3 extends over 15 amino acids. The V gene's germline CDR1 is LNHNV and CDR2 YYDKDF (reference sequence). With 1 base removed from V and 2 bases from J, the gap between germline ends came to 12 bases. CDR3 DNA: TGTGCCACCAGCAGAGGGGGGGTATTAGCCTACGAGCAGTACTTC. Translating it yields CATSRGGVLAYEQYF.

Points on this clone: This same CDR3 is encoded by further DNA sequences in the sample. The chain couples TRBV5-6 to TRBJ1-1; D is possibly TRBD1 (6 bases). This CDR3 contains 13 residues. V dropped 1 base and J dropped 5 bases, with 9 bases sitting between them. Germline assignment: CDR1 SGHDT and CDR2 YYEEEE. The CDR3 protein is CASSLPRGTEAFF. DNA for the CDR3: TGTGCCAGCAGCTTGCCAAGGGGGACTGAAGCTTTCTTT.

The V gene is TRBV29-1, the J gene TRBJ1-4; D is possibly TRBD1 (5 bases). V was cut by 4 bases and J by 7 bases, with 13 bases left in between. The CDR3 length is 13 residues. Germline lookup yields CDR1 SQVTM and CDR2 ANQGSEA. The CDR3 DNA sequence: TGCAGCGTTGCGAGGCCGGGGGGTGAAAAACTGTTTTTT. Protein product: CSVARPGGEKLFF.

CDR3 DNA: TGCGCCAGCAGGATAAGGGGGGGGAGAAATCAGCCCCAGCATTTT. This sequence encodes CASRIRGGRNQPQHF. The chain employs TRBV10-1 and TRBJ1-5; D possibly corresponds to TRBD1 (6 bases). The CDR3 is 15 residues long. In germline, CDR1 is WNHNN, CDR2 SYGVQD (reference sequence). V dropped 6 bases and J dropped 4 bases, with 16 bases sitting between them.

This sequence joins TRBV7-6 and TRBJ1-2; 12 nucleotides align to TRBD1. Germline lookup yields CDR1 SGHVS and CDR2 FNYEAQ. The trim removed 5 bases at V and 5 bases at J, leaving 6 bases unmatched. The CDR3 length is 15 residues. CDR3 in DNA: TGTGCCAGCAGCCCGGGGACAGGGGGCGGATATGGCTACACCTTC. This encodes CASSPGTGGGYGYTF.

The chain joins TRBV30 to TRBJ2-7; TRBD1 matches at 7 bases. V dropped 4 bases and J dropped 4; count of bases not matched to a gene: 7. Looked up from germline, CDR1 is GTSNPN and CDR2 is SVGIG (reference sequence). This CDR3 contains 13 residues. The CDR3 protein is CAWNTGEPYEQYF. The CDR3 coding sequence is TGTGCCTGGAATACAGGGGAACCGTACGAGCAGTACTTC.

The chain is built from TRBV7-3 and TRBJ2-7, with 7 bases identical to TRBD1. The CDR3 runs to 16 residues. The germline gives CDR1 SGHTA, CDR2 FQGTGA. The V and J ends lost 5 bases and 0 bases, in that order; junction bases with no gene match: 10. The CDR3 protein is CASSKTGQLSSYEQYF. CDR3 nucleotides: TGTGCCAGCAGCAAAACGGGACAGTTAAGCTCCTACGAGCAGTACTTC.

The CDR3 sequence: CASSLGRARGISPLHF. In DNA, the CDR3 is TGTGCCAGCAGCCTAGGTAGGGCCAGGGGTATTTCACCCCTCCACTTT. The chain couples TRBV11-2 to TRBJ1-6, with D possibly matching TRBD1 (6 bases). Germline V gene data show CDR1 as SGHAT and CDR2 as FQNNGV. Trimming took off 5 bases at V and 9 bases at J, with 20 bases between the two ends. The CDR3 spans 16 residues.

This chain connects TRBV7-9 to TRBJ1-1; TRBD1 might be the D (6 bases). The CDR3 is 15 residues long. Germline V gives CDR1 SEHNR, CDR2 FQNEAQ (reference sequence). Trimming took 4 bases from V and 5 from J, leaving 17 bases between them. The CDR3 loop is CASSSGQGWGTEAFF. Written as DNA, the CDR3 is TGTGCCAGCAGCTCCGGCCAGGGGTGGGGGACTGAAGCTTTCTTT.

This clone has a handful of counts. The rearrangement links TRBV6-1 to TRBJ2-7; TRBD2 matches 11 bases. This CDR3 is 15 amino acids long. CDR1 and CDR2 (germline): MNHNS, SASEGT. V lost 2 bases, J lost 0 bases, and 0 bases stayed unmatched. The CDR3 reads CASSELAGGSYEQYF. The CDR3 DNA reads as TGTGCCAGCAGTGAACTAGCGGGGGGCTCCTACGAGCAGTACTTC.

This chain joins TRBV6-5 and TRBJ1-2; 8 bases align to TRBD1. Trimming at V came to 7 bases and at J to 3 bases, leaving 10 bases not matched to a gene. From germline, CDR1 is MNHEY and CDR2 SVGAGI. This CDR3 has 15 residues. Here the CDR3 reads CASTEQGRGHYGYTF. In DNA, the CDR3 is TGTGCCAGCACCGAACAGGGCAGGGGGCACTATGGCTACACCTTC.

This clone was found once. CDR3 sequence reads: CASSVGGDTQYF. The CDR3 coding sequence is TGTGCCAGCAGCGTTGGAGGAGATACGCAGTATTTT. V is TRBV7-3 and J is TRBJ2-3; tentatively, D is TRBD2 (5 bases). Trimming took off 5 bases at V and 5 bases at J, with 8 bases between the two ends. The CDR3 extends over 12 amino acids. From germline, CDR1 is SGHTA and CDR2 FQGTGA.

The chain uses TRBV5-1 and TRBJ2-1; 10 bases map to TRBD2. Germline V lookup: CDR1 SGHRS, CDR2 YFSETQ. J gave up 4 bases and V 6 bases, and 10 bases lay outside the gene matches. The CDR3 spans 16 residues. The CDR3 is CASTWGKRGGYNEQFF. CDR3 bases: TGCGCCAGCACATGGGGAAAGCGGGGGGGTTACAATGAGCAGTTCTTC. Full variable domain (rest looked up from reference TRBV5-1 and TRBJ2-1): KAGVTQTPRYLIKTRGQQVTLSCSPISGHRSVSWYQQTPGQGLQFLFEYFSETQRNKGNFPGRFSGRQFSNSRSEMNVSTLELGDSALYLCASTWGKRGGYNEQFFGPGTRLTVL.

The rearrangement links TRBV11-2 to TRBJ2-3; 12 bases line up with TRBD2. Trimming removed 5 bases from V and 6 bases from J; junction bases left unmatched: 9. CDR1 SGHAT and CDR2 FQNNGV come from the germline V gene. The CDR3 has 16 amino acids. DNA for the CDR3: TGTGCCAGCAGCCCCACGACTAGCGGGGGTACGGATACGCAGTATTTT. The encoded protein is CASSPTTSGGTDTQYF.

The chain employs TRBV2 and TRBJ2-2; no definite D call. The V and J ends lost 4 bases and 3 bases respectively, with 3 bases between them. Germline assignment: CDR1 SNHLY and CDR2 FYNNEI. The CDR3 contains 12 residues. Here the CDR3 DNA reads TGTGCCAGCAGTGCCGACACCGGGGAGCTGTTTTTT. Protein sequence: CASSADTGELFF.

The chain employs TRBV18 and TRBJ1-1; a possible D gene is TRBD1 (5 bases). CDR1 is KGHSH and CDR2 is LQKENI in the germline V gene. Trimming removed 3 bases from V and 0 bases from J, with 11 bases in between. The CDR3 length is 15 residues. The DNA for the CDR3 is TGTGCCAGCTCACCCCGGGGGGGGGTGAACACTGAAGCTTTCTTT. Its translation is CASSPRGGVNTEAFF.

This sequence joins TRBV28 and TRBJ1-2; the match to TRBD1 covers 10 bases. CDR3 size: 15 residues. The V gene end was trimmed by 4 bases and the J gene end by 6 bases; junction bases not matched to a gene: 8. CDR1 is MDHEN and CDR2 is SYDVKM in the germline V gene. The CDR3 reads CASSSPPGTGDGYTF. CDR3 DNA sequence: TGTGCCAGCAGTTCCCCCCCCGGGACAGGGGATGGCTACACCTTC.

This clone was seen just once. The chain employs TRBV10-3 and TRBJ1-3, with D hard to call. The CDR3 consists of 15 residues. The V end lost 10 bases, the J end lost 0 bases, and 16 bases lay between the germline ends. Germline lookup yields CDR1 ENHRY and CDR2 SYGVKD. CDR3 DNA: TGTGCCAGCCATTCGAGTCGCGCCTCTGGAAACACCATATATTTT. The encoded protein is CASHSSRASGNTIYF.

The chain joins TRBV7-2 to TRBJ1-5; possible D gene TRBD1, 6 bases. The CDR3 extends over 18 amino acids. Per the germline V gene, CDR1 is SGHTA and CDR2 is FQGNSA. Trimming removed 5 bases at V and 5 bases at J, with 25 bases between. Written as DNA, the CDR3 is TGTGCCAGCAGCCAGGGACATGCGGGGGGGATACGGGATCAGCCCCAGCATTTT. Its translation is CASSQGHAGGIRDQPQHF.

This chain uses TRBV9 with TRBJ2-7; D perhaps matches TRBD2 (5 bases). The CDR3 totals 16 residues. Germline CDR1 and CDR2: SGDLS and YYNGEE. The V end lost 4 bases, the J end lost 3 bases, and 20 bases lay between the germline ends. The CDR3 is CASSPPPRDNFYEQYF. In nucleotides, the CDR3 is TGTGCCAGCAGCCCCCCCCCGAGGGATAATTTCTACGAGCAGTACTTC.

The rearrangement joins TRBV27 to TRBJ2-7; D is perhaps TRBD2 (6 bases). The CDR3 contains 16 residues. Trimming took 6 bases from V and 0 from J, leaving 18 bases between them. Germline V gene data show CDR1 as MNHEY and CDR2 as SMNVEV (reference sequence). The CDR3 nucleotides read TGTGCCAGCAGATCCCTGGGGGGACCCCACTCCTACGAGCAGTACTTC. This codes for CASRSLGGPHSYEQYF.

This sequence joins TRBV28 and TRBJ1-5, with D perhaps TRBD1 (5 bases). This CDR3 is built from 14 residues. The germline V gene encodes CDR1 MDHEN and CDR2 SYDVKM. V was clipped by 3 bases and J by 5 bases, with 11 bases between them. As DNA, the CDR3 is TGTGCCAGCAGTTTCGGCAGGGTTGATCAGCCCCAGCATTTT. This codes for CASSFGRVDQPQHF.

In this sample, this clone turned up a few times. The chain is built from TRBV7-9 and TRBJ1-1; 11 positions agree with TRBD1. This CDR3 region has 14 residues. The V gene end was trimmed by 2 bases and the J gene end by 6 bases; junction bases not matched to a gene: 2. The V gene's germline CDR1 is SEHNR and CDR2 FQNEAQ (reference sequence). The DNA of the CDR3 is TGTGCCAGCAGCTTATCGGGACAGGGGGCTGAAGCTTTCTTT. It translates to CASSLSGQGAEAFF.

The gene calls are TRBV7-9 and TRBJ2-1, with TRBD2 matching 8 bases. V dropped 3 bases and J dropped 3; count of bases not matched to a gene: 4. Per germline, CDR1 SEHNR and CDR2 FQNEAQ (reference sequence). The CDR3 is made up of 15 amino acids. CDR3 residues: CASSLGAGDYNEQFF. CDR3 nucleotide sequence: TGTGCCAGCAGCTTGGGAGCGGGGGACTACAATGAGCAGTTCTTC.

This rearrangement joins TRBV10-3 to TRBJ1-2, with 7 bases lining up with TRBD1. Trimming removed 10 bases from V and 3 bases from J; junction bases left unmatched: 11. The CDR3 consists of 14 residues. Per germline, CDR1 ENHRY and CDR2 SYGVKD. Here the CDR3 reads CATLATGRYYGYTF. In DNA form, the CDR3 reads TGTGCCACCCTCGCGACAGGGAGGTACTATGGCTACACCTTC.

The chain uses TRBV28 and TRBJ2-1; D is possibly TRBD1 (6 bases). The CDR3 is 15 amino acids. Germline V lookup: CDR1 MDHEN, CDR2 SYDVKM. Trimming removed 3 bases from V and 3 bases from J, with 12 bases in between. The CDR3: CASSLQGPLYNEQFF. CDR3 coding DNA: TGTGCCAGCAGTTTGCAGGGGCCCCTCTACAATGAGCAGTTCTTC.

The CDR3 DNA reads TGTGCCAGCAGCCGGGACAGAGATAGCACTGAAGCTTTCTTT. It is translated as CASSRDRDSTEAFF. The chain employs TRBV5-5 and TRBJ1-1; 7 bases are shared with TRBD1. CDR1 and CDR2 (germline): SGHKS, YYEKEE (reference sequence). The CDR3 runs 14 residues. V shed 4 bases and J 4 bases; nucleotides not matched to a gene: 7.

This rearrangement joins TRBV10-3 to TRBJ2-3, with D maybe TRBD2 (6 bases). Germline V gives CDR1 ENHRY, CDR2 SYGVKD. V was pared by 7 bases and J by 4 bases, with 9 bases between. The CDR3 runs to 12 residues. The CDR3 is CAINTGADTQYF. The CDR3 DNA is TGTGCCATCAATACGGGGGCAGATACGCAGTATTTT.

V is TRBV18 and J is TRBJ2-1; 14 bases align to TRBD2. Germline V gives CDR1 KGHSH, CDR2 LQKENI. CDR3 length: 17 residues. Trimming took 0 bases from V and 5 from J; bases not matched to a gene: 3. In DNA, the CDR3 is TGTGCCAGCTCACCACCGACTAGCGGGGGGGCCGACAATGAGCAGTTCTTC. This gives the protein CASSPPTSGGADNEQFF.